The clone carrying this T cell receptor (beta chain) was counted many times. The antigen remains undetermined. This entry comes from a study of Ad26.COV2.S vaccination and SARS-CoV-2 variants. Study details: Donor had been placed in the Ad26.COV2.S arm of the COV1001 trial.

Treatment of the sample: about 20 received Ad26.COV2.S at low or high dose, single or two shots; 5 received placebo; per-sample allocation not given. Sample collection was performed on day 63 after the first vaccine or placebo injection. The CDR3 consists of 14 residues. V shed 4 bases, J shed 3 bases, and the junction held 2 bases outside the gene matches. Germline V gives CDR1 KGHSH, CDR2 LQKENI. TCRdb's copy holds only in-frame clones and misses some; the assay was immunoSEQ multiplex PCR. The data contain 300,000 to 400,000 clones, approximately 80% of them singletons. Whole-study results and caveats: Compared with placebo recipients, vaccine recipients had higher spike-specific TCR breadth.

The sequenced sample was peripheral blood, obtained in a trial of Ad26.COV2.S vaccine versus placebo. The receptor was derived from a person aged 18 to 59 who received the Ad26.COV2.S COVID-19 vaccine or a placebo. The chain recombines TRBV18 with TRBJ2-5; TRBD1 matches 10 bases. The CDR3 loop is CASSHGTGEETQYF. In nucleotides, the CDR3 is TGTGCCAGCTCACATGGGACAGGGGAAGAGACCCAGTACTTC. The full variable domain, completed using reference TRBV18 and TRBJ2-5, is NAGVMQNPRHLVRRRGQEARLRCSPMKGHSHVYWYRQLPEEGLKFMVYLQKENIIDESGMPKERFSAEFPKEGPSILRIQQVVRGDSAAYFCASSHGTGEETQYFGPGTRLLVL.